The 14 T cell receptor beta chains given below trace back to one sample, sequenced in a study of read filtering for tumor transcriptome and immune sequencing (dated by TCRdb to the early 2020s). The sequencer was an Illumina HiSeq 4000. The Immunoverse kit was used to build TCR libraries from around 420 ng RNA, with molecular barcoded adaptors covering alpha/delta and beta/gamma chains. The public reads were reanalyzed by TCRdb: fastp trimming at Q25, MiXCR alignment, in-frame beta chains only. Entries that share a CDR3 protein sequence are merged under the most common genes and DNA. For this sample there are over 80,000 distinct CDR3 sequences; 9% to 15% appear just once. The leading ten clones occupy 15% of the sample. Sequencing input: a population of CD138-negative cells sorted from bone marrow. The sample's cell subset or site, from its label and the paper: bone marrow mononuclear cells depleted of CD138+ plasma/myeloma cells by negative magnetic selection. Source of these receptors: a donor at least 40 years old with multiple myeloma.

This clonotype showed up just a few times. The rearrangement joins TRBV28 to TRBJ2-7; 7 bases line up with TRBD2. This CDR3 spans 15 amino acids. After removal of 6 bases from V and 1 base from J, the junction contained 9 bases not matched to a gene. CDR1 is MDHEN and CDR2 is SYDVKM in the germline V gene. Here the CDR3 DNA reads TGTGCCAGCAGCCAAACTAGCGTTGCTTCCTACGAGCAGTACTTC. Its translation: CASSQTSVASYEQYF.

Comment on this clonotype: A read error is possible here, since a much larger clone lies one base away. The V and J genes are TRBV28 and TRBJ2-5, with D unresolved. Looked up from germline, CDR1 is MDHEN and CDR2 is SYDVKM. CDR3 length: 11 amino acids. The CDR3 DNA is TGTGCCGGCAGGATCAGGGAGACCCAGTACTTC. This translates into CAGRIRETQYF.

The V call is TRBV6-6, the J call TRBJ2-7; TRBD2 matches 10 bases. CDR1 is MNHNY, CDR2 SVGAGI, per germline (reference sequence). This CDR3 is 17 amino acids long. V shed 2 bases, J shed 2 bases, and the junction held 9 bases outside the gene matches. The chain's CDR3 is CASSYRTSGTSAYEQYF. In DNA, the CDR3 is TGTGCCAGCAGTTACCGTACCTCCGGGACTAGCGCCTACGAGCAGTACTTC.

This clonotype was observed at least ten times. V is TRBV3-1 and J is TRBJ2-4, with D perhaps TRBD1 (5 bases). The length of the CDR3 is 17 residues. V lost 0 bases and J 2 bases, leaving 14 bases between the germline ends. Germline CDR1 and CDR2: LGHDT and YNNKEL (reference sequence). This CDR3 is CASSQERPRAPKNIQYF. Here the CDR3 DNA reads TGTGCCAGCAGCCAAGAAAGGCCCAGGGCACCCAAAAACATTCAGTACTTC.

This clonotype was seen at least ten times. The CDR3 region is CASKRTSSYNSPLHF. CDR3 coding DNA: TGTGCCAGCAAAAGGACGAGCTCCTATAATTCACCCCTCCACTTT. V is TRBV6-5 and J is TRBJ1-6; D remains ambiguous. CDR1 and CDR2 (germline): MNHEY, SVGAGI. Trimming removed 7 bases at V and 0 bases at J, with 10 bases between. The CDR3 runs to 15 residues.

This clonotype occurred many times. The chain joins TRBV7-9 to TRBJ2-3; D remains ambiguous. V was trimmed by 2 bases and J by 6 bases, leaving 12 bases between them. Looked up from germline, CDR1 is SEHNR and CDR2 is FQNEAQ (reference sequence). The CDR3 contains 14 residues. CDR3 region: CASSLRAHPDTQYF. The CDR3, as DNA: TGTGCCAGCAGCTTACGGGCCCACCCGGATACGCAGTATTTT.

This clonotype showed up many times. The CDR3 nucleotides read TGTGCCAGCAGCTTGGTACTAGCGGACAATGAGCAGTTCTTC. Residues: CASSLVLADNEQFF. The gene calls are TRBV5-5 and TRBJ2-1, with 8 bases fitting TRBD2. CDR3 size: 14 residues. V lost 0 bases, J lost 5 bases, and 1 base stayed unmatched. Germline values: CDR1 SGHKS, CDR2 YYEKEE (reference sequence).

This clonotype was seen ten or more times. The chain links TRBV11-1 to TRBJ2-7; 10 positions match TRBD1. The CDR3 loop spans 14 amino acids. The V gene's germline CDR1 is SGHAT and CDR2 FQDESV (reference sequence). V shed 1 base, J shed 3 bases, and the junction held 0 bases outside the gene matches. CDR3 in DNA: TGTGCCAGCAGCTTAGGGACAGGGGGCTACGAGCAGTACTTC. It encodes CASSLGTGGYEQYF.

As concerns this clonotype: Possible read error: a much larger clone is one base away. The J gene is TRBJ2-5, the V gene TRBV12-3 or TRBV12-4; unclear D gene. V lost 2 bases and J lost 6, with 10 bases in between. The CDR3 length is 13 residues. The CDR3 here is CASSLSGSKTQYF. CDR3 in DNA: TGTGCCAGCAGTTTAAGTGGGTCGAAGACCCAGTACTTC.

The sample holds many counts of this clonotype. V is TRBV20-1 and J is TRBJ1-5; perhaps TRBD1 as D (6 bases). CDR1 DFQATT and CDR2 SNEGSKA come from the germline V gene (reference sequence). There are 14 residues in the CDR3. Deletions cut 4 bases from V and 0 bases from J, with 10 bases between. CDR3 in amino acids: CSATGQNSNQPQHF. The CDR3 DNA reads as TGCAGTGCTACGGGACAAAATAGCAATCAGCCCCAGCATTTT.

This clonotype was seen repeatedly, ten times or more. The V gene is TRBV21-1, the J gene TRBJ1-5; TRBD1, the D gene given by the table, was not confirmed from the DNA. TRBV21-1 is a pseudogene locus. The CDR3 contains 19 residues. The CDR3 loop is CASSKAGQVLRNSNQPQHF. CDR3 nucleotides: TGTGCCAGCAGCAAAGCGGGACAGGTATTACGGAATAGCAATCAGCCCCAGCATTTT.

This clonotype was seen a handful of times. A much larger clone differs by one base, so this may be a read error. This sequence joins TRBV5-1 and TRBJ2-3; D not certain. Germline CDR1 and CDR2: SGHRS and YFSETQ. The CDR3 spans 15 residues. This CDR3 reads CACSLATSSTDTQYF. The CDR3 DNA follows: TGCGCCTGCAGCTTGGCGACAAGCTCCACAGATACGCAGTATTTT.

By share, this clonotype counts as medium-sized. The chain links TRBV20-1 to TRBJ2-1; TRBD2 is a possible D gene (5 bases). The germline V and J ends were trimmed by 1 base and 5 bases, with 15 bases remaining between them. The CDR3 sequence is 15 residues long. Per the germline V gene, CDR1 is DFQATT and CDR2 is SNEGSKA (reference sequence). CDR3 DNA: TGCAGTGCTAGAGCGGATGAGCGGTCAGACAATGAGCAGTTCTTC. Translated, it gives CSARADERSDNEQFF.

This clonotype was observed at least ten times. The genes are TRBV2 and TRBJ2-2; TRBD2 is a possible D gene (5 bases). The CDR3 runs 13 residues. Germline CDR1 reads SNHLY; CDR2 reads FYNNEI. Between the trimmed V and J ends, which lost 7 bases and 7 bases, there was a span of 13 bases. The CDR3: CASTGDSIGELFF. CDR3 coding DNA: TGTGCCAGCACCGGGGATTCAATCGGGGAGCTGTTTTTT.